The present entry profiles one T cell receptor beta chain with its context. As handled by the study authors: By means of reference gene primer amplification, nucleated cell counts were estimated. TCRdb's table, derived via immunoSEQ multiplex PCR, lists solely in-frame clones and lacks some. V, J and clone size reflect that table, while D and trimming were determined from the DNA. Here the sample spans 150,000 to 250,000 clones, 90% to 95% being singletons. The junction had 1 base not matched to a gene; V was cut back by 0 bases and J by 4 bases. The CDR3 extends over 15 amino acids. Germline V lookup: CDR1 SGDLS, CDR2 YYNGEE. This record belongs to a study of blood T cell repertoires in COVID-19. Study background: Some COVID-19 samples were acute and others convalescent; all came from the United States, Italy and Spain. Sample material is recorded as cDNA or gDNA derived from T cells, B-cell-depleted T cells, or PBMCs.

A Seattle source enrolled patients during active infection and followed them longitudinally. Material for sequencing was peripheral blood. The rearrangement uses TRBV9 and TRBJ2-7, with 13 nucleotides matching TRBD2. The TCR sequence derives from a man aged 30-40 years with COVID-19, enrolled during active disease. Here the CDR3 reads CASSVAGLAGYEQYF. CDR3 nucleotide sequence: TGTGCCAGCAGCGTAGCGGGACTAGCGGGGTACGAGCAGTACTTC.